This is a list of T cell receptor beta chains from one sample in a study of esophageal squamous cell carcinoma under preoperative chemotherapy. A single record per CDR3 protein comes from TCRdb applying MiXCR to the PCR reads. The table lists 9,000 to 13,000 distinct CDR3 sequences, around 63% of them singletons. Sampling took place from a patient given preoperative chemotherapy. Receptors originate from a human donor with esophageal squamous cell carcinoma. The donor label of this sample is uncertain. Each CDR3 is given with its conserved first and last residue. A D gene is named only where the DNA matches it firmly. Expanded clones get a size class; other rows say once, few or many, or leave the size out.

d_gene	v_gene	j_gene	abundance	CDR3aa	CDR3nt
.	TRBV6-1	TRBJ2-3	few	CASSELWGSDTDMQYF	TGTGCCAGCAGTGAATTGTGGGGAAGCGACACAGATATGCAGTATTTT
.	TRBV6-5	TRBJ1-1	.	CASSLQDMNTEAFF	TGTGCCAGCAGTCTACAGGATATGAACACTGAAGCTTTCTTT
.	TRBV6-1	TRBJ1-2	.	CASKEEGYTF	TGTGCCAGCAAGGAGGAGGGCTACACCTTC
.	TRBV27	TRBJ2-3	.	CASSLTGVLNTQYF	TGTGCCAGCTCCCTGACCGGGGTCCTAAATACGCAGTATTTT
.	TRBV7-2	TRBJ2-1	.	CAGIGGRDGDTQFF	TGTGCGGGCATCGGGGGCCGGGACGGAGACACCCAGTTCTTC
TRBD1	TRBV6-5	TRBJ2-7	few	CASSYNTGTGAYEQYF	TGTGCCAGCAGTTACAACACCGGGACAGGGGCCTACGAGCAGTACTTC
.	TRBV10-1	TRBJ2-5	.	CAGSGERDGDTQYF	TGCGCGGGCAGTGGGGAACGGGACGGAGATACCCAGTACTTC
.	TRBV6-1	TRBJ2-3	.	CASRGRMEPDTQYF	TGTGCCAGCAGAGGACGAATGGAACCAGATACGCAGTATTTT
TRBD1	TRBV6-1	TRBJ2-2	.	CASSHTGDTGELFF	TGTGCCAGCAGTCATACAGGGGACACCGGGGAGCTGTTTTTT
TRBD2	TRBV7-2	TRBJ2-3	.	CASSPGAGGRDADTQYF	TGTGCCAGCAGCCCGGGAGCGGGGGGCCGTGACGCAGATACGCAGTATTTT
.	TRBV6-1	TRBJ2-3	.	CARGLRAENTQYF	TGTGCCAGGGGGCTGAGGGCCGAAAACACGCAGTACTTT
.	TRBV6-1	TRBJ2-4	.	CARVAWGKNTQYF	TGTGCCAGGGTCGCGTGGGGCAAAAACACGCAGTACTTC
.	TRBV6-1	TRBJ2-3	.	CACSVSWRCATDTQYF	TGTGCCTGCAGTGTATCTTGGCGATGCGCCACAGATACTCAGTATTTT
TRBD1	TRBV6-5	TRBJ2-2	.	CASSYEGADTGELFF	TGTGCCAGCAGTTACGAGGGGGCGGACACCGGGGAGCTGTTTTTT
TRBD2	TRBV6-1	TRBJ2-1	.	CASSAGTIYEQFF	TGTGCCAGCAGTGCCGGGACTATTTACGAGCAGTTCTTC
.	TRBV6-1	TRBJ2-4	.	CASCCGRLGAKDTQYF	TGTGCCAGCTGCTGCGGGCGACTGGGAGCCAAAGATACTCAGTATTTC
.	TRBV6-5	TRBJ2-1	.	CASSYSRQLYEQFF	TGTGCCAGCAGTTACTCGAGACAGTTGTACGAGCAGTTCTTC
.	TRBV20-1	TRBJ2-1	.	CSDGPHTYNEQFF	TGCAGTGATGGGCCCCACACCTACAATGAGCAGTTCTTC
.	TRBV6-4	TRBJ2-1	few	CASSASGPGGEQFF	TGTGCCAGCAGTGCCTCAGGACCGGGCGGTGAGCAGTTCTTC
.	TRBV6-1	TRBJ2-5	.	CASGTFVQETQYF	TGTGCCAGCGGCACCTTTGTACAAGAGACCCAGTACTTC
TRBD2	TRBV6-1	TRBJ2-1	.	CASTGTTINEQFF	TGTGCCAGCACCGGGACTACCATCAATGAGCAGTTCTTC
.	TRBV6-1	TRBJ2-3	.	CASRELWGRDTDTQYF	TGTGCCAGCCGTGAATTGTGGGGAAGAGACACAGATACGCAGTACTTT
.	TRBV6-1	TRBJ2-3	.	CASSSRGRLSGLATKDIQYF	TGTGCCAGCAGCTCACGAGGTCGCCTCTCGGGGCTGGCGACCAAAGATATTCAGTACTTT
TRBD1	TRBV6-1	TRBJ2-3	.	CASRGTGGRDTQYF	TGTGCCAGCAGGGGGACAGGGGGCAGGGATACGCAGTATTTT
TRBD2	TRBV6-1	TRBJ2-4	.	CASSVLGGSYTDTQYF	TGTGCCAGCAGTGTATTGGGGGGGAGCTACACAGATACGCAGTACTTC
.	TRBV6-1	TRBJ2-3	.	CASSELGVSDTNTQYF	TGTGCCAGCAGTGAATTGGGGGTGAGCGACACAAATACGCAGTATTTT
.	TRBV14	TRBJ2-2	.	CASSQGTSAAGELFF	TGTGCCAGCAGCCAGGGGACTTCCGCAGCCGGGGAGCTGTTTTTT
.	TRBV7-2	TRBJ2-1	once	CASSLERGVSNEQFF	TGTGCCAGCAGCTTAGAGAGAGGGGTAAGCAATGAGCAGTTCTTC
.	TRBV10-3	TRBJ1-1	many	CAISPGVATEAFF	TGTGCCATCAGCCCCGGAGTGGCGACTGAAGCTTTCTTT
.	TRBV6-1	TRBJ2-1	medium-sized	CATTAKTGNEQFF	TGTGCCACTACAGCGAAGACTGGGAATGAGCAGTTCTTC
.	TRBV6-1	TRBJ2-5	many	CASSRDPDQETQYF	TGTGCCAGCAGTCGGGACCCTGACCAAGAGACCCAGTACTTC
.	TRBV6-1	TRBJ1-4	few	CASSDTRGGSEKLFF	TGTGCCAGCAGTGATACTAGGGGGGGTAGTGAAAAACTGTTTTTT
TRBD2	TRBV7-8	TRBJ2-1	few	CASSLTPGLAFSNNEQFF	TGTGCCAGCAGCTTAACCCCGGGACTAGCGTTTTCAAACAATGAGCAGTTCTTC
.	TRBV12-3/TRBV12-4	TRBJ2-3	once	CASRAGITDTQYF	TGTGCCAGCAGGGCGGGGATAACAGATACGCAGTATTTT
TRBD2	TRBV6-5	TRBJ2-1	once	CASSYSGGKVDNEQFF	TGTGCCAGCAGTTACTCGGGGGGGAAGGTCGACAATGAGCAGTTCTTC
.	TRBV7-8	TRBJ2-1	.	CASSLVESSYNEQFF	TGTGCCAGCAGCTTAGTCGAAAGCTCCTACAATGAGCAGTTCTTC
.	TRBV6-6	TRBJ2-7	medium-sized	CASSNRPYEQYF	TGTGCCAGCAGTAACAGACCCTACGAGCAGTACTTC
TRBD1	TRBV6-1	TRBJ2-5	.	CASRRTGIVETQYF	TGTGCCAGCAGAAGGACAGGGATTGTGGAGACCCAGTACTTC
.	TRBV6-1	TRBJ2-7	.	CASYFSLNEQYF	TGTGCCAGTTATTTTAGCCTCAATGAGCAGTACTTC
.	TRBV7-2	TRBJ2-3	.	CASSLVRGSDTQYF	TGTGCCAGCAGCTTAGTGAGGGGCAGTGATACGCAGTATTTT